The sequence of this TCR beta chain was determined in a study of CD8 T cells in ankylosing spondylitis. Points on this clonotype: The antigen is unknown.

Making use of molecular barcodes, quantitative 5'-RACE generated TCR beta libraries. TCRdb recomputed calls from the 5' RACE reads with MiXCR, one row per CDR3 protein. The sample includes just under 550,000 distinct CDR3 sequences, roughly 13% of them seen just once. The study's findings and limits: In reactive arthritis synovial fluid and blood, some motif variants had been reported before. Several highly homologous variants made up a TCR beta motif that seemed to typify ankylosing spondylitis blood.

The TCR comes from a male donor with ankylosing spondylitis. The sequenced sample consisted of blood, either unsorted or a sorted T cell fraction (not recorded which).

The CDR3 region is CASSPKGDTQYF. The CDR3 region has the DNA TGTGCCAGCAGCCCCAAGGGAGATACGCAGTATTTT. V gene TRBV7-9 combines with J gene TRBJ2-3, with no clear D. Per the germline V gene, CDR1 is SEHNR and CDR2 is FQNEAQ (reference sequence). V dropped 5 bases and J dropped 5 bases, with 8 bases sitting between them. This CDR3 contains 12 residues.